This T cell receptor (beta chain) stems from a study of response to subunit inactivated influenza vaccine. Overall study results and limits: A suggestion made by the authors is that each seasonal influenza vaccination recruits few new T cells.

A single record per CDR3 protein comes from TCRdb applying MiXCR to the RT-PCR reads. The repertoire holds 650,000 to 850,000 distinct CDR3 sequences, with roughly 14% as singletons. The CDR3 is 17 amino acids. Trimming took 6 bases from V and 2 from J, leaving 19 bases between them. From germline, CDR1 is SGHTA and CDR2 FQGNSA. Worth noting for this clonotype: Its antigen is undetermined.

V and J are TRBV7-2 and TRBJ2-2; TRBD1 is a possible D gene (7 bases). The sample here was PBMCs from blood, taken around two weeks before vaccination. The source is a man in his forties or fifties who received an inactivated influenza vaccine. CDR3 residues: CASRRRDSRLNTGELFF. CDR3 nucleotides: TGTGCCAGCAGACGGCGGGACAGCCGTCTAAACACCGGGGAGCTGTTTTTT.